This T cell receptor beta chain appears in the sequencing data of a study of long-term antiretroviral therapy in people with HIV. With 1 base clipped from V and 6 bases from J, the junction kept 5 bases outside the gene matches. Germline V gene data show CDR1 as SGHDN and CDR2 as FVKESK. The length of the CDR3 is 15 residues. Broader study findings: Dominance of pre-ART expanded clones persisted, fluctuating and often declining after ART.

Researchers report immunoSEQ v3.0 was run at survey level. Only in-frame clones appear in the TCRdb table, and some are missing; sequencing was by immunoSEQ multiplex PCR. This table has 20,000 or so clones, roughly 88% appearing once. Comments on this clone: Its specificity is not known.

This receptor was identified in a man younger than 30 with HIV. The V gene is TRBV14, the J gene TRBJ2-1; the match to TRBD2 covers 8 bases. The material was unsorted PBMCs, obtained 0.1 years before starting antiretroviral therapy. The CDR3 sequence: CASSQGSGSFNEQFF. As DNA, the CDR3 is TGTGCCAGCAGCCAAGGGAGCGGGAGTTTCAATGAGCAGTTCTTC.